The clone carrying this T cell receptor beta chain was counted only a few times. This entry comes from a study of human T cells and chemical hapten exposure. TCRdb itself ran the RACE reads through MiXCR, one entry per CDR3 protein. The data hold about 97,000 distinct CDR3 sequences, with 25% to 35% observed a single time. Stated time point: patch test 3, about 24 weeks after DPC sensitization. Treatment denoted: therapeutic diphenylcyclopropenone sensitization with weekly scalp DPC. Trimming took off 2 bases at V and 5 bases at J, with 10 bases between the two ends. There are 13 residues in the CDR3. Germline V gene sequence: CDR1 MNHEY, CDR2 SMNVEV (reference sequence).

The gene calls are TRBV27 and TRBJ2-7, with D possibly matching TRBD1 (5 bases). This receptor was obtained from a man aged 35-49 years with alopecia areata. Some clones in this sample may be carry-over from other donors' samples. The material was whole blood, obtained in connection with sensitization to the hapten diphenylcyclopropenone (DPC). CDR3 sequence: CASSLNRIHEQYF. The CDR3 DNA is TGTGCCAGCAGTTTAAACAGGATCCACGAGCAGTACTTC.